The 7 T cell receptor beta chains given below trace back to one sample, sequenced in a study of T cell repertoires in cytomegalovirus infection. TCRdb reprocessed the reads with MiXCR, giving one entry per CDR3 protein. The sample yields roughly 300,000 distinct CDR3 sequences, more than 8% seen once. Sequenced material: PBMCs. The origin of the receptors is a human donor in good health (CMV status not recorded). Some clones in this sample may be carry-over from other donors' samples.

This clonotype was seen at least ten times. The chain uses TRBV7-2 and TRBJ2-1, with a possible D match to TRBD2 (6 bases). Trimming removed 0 bases from V and 10 bases from J, with 16 bases in between. CDR1 and CDR2 from the germline V gene are SGHTA and FQGNSA. The CDR3 contains 15 residues. The CDR3 sequence: CASSLAGGRVNEQFF. In DNA form, the CDR3 reads TGTGCCAGCAGCTTAGCGGGGGGACGGGTAAACGAGCAGTTCTTC.

This clonotype was counted only a few times. CDR3 amino acids: CASSLGAGFNTEAFF. In DNA, the CDR3 is TGTGCCAGCAGCTTAGGGGCAGGGTTTAACACTGAAGCTTTCTTT. This chain connects TRBV7-6 to TRBJ1-1; tentatively, D is TRBD1 (5 bases). CDR3 size: 15 residues. Germline CDR1 and CDR2: SGHVS and FNYEAQ. With 1 base removed from V and 2 bases from J, the gap between germline ends came to 11 bases.

This clonotype was recorded at least ten times. V and J are TRBV7-9 and TRBJ2-4, with 8 bases identical to TRBD1. The germline gives CDR1 SEHNR, CDR2 FQNEAQ (reference sequence). Germline trimming cut 5 bases from V and 7 bases from J; bases unmatched to any gene: 10. The CDR3 has 15 residues. CDR3 in DNA: TGTGCCAGCAGCCATACGACAGGGGCTCGGAACATTCAGTACTTC. It specifies CASSHTTGARNIQYF.

There are a few counts of this clonotype. The J gene is TRBJ2-5, the V gene TRBV12-3 or TRBV12-4; no clear D. The CDR3 covers 14 residues. Trimming removed 3 bases from V and 0 bases from J, with 8 bases in between. The CDR3 loop is CASSFVSDQETQYF. The CDR3 DNA sequence: TGTGCCAGCAGTTTTGTGTCCGACCAAGAGACCCAGTACTTC.

This clonotype has a count of ten or more. The V call is TRBV7-2, the J call TRBJ2-7; D possibly corresponds to TRBD2 (7 bases). Germline lookup yields CDR1 SGHTA and CDR2 FQGNSA. The V gene lost 4 bases and the J gene lost 10 bases, with 14 bases spanning the gap. The CDR3 covers 12 residues. The CDR3, as DNA: TGTGCCAGCAGCTCCGGGGGGCGCCGTCAGTACTTC. This sequence encodes CASSSGGRRQYF.

This clonotype occurred many times. This chain links TRBV7-2 with TRBJ2-1; 10 bases are shared with TRBD1. Germline assignment: CDR1 SGHTA and CDR2 FQGNSA. The CDR3 length is 15 residues. Losses at the gene ends were 1 base for V and 6 bases for J; bases not matched to a gene: 3. CDR3 in amino acids: CASSLGWTGGNEQFF. In nucleotides, the CDR3 is TGTGCCAGCAGCTTAGGATGGACAGGGGGCAATGAGCAGTTCTTC.

This clonotype was seen many times. The chain links TRBV2 to TRBJ2-2; 11 bases are shared with TRBD1. From germline, CDR1 is SNHLY and CDR2 FYNNEI. J lost 6 bases, V lost 3 bases, and 3 bases had no gene match. This CDR3 comprises 15 residues. The CDR3 region is CASSDGTGGAGELFF. CDR3 bases: TGTGCCAGCAGTGATGGGACAGGGGGTGCCGGGGAGCTGTTTTTT.